This passage covers 27 T cell receptor beta chains from one sample sequenced in a study of beta chain features in type 1 diabetes. Study-wide findings and caveats: In every one of the four CD4+ subsets, TCRB CDR3s were moderately but significantly shorter in Type 1 diabetes patients.

These receptors have no identified antigens. The study reverse transcribed the entire isolated RNA, so it sequenced expressed TCRB transcripts. Clones were read by immunoSEQ multiplex PCR, and TCRdb kept only the in-frame ones, dropping some. Of roughly 180,000 clones listed, over 6% are singletons. Material: central memory CD4+ T cells from blood. The receptors originated from a man aged 18-30 years with type 1 diabetes.

This sequence joins TRBV20-1 and TRBJ2-7, with 8 positions matching TRBD2. CDR1 is DFQATT and CDR2 is SNEGSKA in the germline V gene (reference sequence). Losses at the gene ends were 8 bases for V and 9 bases for J; bases not matched to a gene: 9. The CDR3 sequence is 11 residues long. The CDR3 protein is CSLQPREGQYF. The CDR3 nucleotides are TGCAGTCTACAGCCCCGGGAGGGGCAGTACTTC.

The chain recombines TRBV5-1 with TRBJ1-1; D gene ambiguous. There are 15 residues in the CDR3. CDR1 SGHRS and CDR2 YFSETQ come from the germline V gene. The V end was cut by 2 bases, the J end by 5 bases, with 16 bases between. The DNA of the CDR3 is TGCGCCAGCAGCTTTAATCGGGTGGAAGGAACTGAAGCTTTCTTT. Protein sequence: CASSFNRVEGTEAFF.

This clone was counted only a few times. The chain employs TRBV6-5 and TRBJ1-3, with a tentative D call TRBD1 (6 bases). Germline loops: CDR1 MNHEY, CDR2 SVGAGI. The CDR3 has 14 residues. Trimming shortened V by 5 bases and J by 2 bases, and 10 bases separated the two germline ends. This chain's CDR3 is CASSRGQTGNTIYF. CDR3 coding DNA: TGTGCCAGCAGTCGAGGACAGACTGGAAACACCATATATTTT.

The gene calls are TRBV19 and TRBJ2-5; no reliable D call. This CDR3 has 13 amino acids. The germline V gene encodes CDR1 LNHDA and CDR2 SQIVND (reference sequence). The V end was cut by 10 bases, the J end by 0 bases, with 12 bases between. CDR3 residues: CATISDNQETQYF. The CDR3 region has the DNA TGTGCCACAATCTCAGACAACCAAGAGACCCAGTACTTC.

The chain's CDR3 is CASSESASYNEQFF. The CDR3 DNA reads as TGCGCCAGCAGCGAGTCCGCCTCCTACAATGAGCAGTTCTTC. This chain connects TRBV5-1 to TRBJ2-1; the D is unclear. The CDR3 runs 14 residues. The V gene's germline CDR1 is SGHRS and CDR2 YFSETQ. Trimming took 4 bases from V and 0 from J, leaving 8 bases between them.

This clone has ten or more counts. The rearrangement links TRBV23-1 to TRBJ1-4; D might be TRBD1 (6 bases). Being an ORF, TRBV23-1 has a function that is uncertain. Trimming cost V 2 bases and J 14 bases, with 9 bases left between them. The length of the CDR3 is 11 residues. The CDR3 nucleotides are TGCGCCAGCAGTCAAGTCCAGGGGCTGTTTTTT. Translated, it gives CASSQVQGLFF.

V is TRBV5-1 and J is TRBJ2-1; 9 bases match TRBD2. The V and J ends lost 7 bases and 5 bases, in that order; junction bases with no gene match: 13. CDR1 and CDR2 from the germline V gene are SGHRS and YFSETQ. This CDR3 has 16 amino acids. The CDR3 DNA reads as TGCGCCAGCCATTTATCCGGGACTAGCAAAGACAATGAGCAGTTCTTC. Amino acids: CASHLSGTSKDNEQFF.

The rearrangement joins TRBV7-6 to TRBJ2-7; 7 nucleotides agree with TRBD1. Per the germline V gene, CDR1 is SGHVS and CDR2 is FNYEAQ. The J segment lost 4 bases and the V segment lost 5 bases, leaving 5 bases of the junction unmatched. The CDR3 runs to 13 residues. This chain's CDR3 is CASSGQGDYEQYF. The CDR3 DNA reads TGTGCCAGCAGCGGCCAGGGGGATTACGAGCAGTACTTC.

This clone has more than one count but fewer than ten. This chain uses TRBV18 with TRBJ2-7; D may be TRBD2 (6 bases). V was clipped by 2 bases and J by 1 base, with 12 bases between them. This CDR3 is built from 15 residues. CDR1 is KGHSH, CDR2 LQKENI, per germline. The CDR3, as DNA: TGTGCCAGCTCACCATTCGGGGGTGATTCCTACGAGCAGTACTTC. It specifies CASSPFGGDSYEQYF. Drawing the rest from reference TRBV18 and TRBJ2-7, the complete variable domain is NAGVMQNPRHLVRRRGQEARLRCSPMKGHSHVYWYRQLPEEGLKFMVYLQKENIIDESGMPKERFSAEFPKEGPSILRIQQVVRGDSAAYFCASSPFGGDSYEQYFGPGTRLTVT.

This clone was recorded at least ten times. V is TRBV28 and J is TRBJ2-2; D gene uncertain. CDR1 is MDHEN, CDR2 SYDVKM, per germline. Trimming pared 5 bases from V and 5 bases from J, leaving 9 bases between. This CDR3 has 13 amino acids. CDR3 region: CASSRSDTGELFF. Here the CDR3 DNA reads TGTGCCAGCAGTCGTAGTGATACCGGGGAGCTGTTTTTT.

This clone has ten or more counts. This rearrangement joins TRBV4-3 to TRBJ1-6; D possibly corresponds to TRBD1 (5 bases). Trimming removed 4 bases from V and 7 bases from J, with 8 bases in between. The CDR3 length is 13 residues. Germline loops: CDR1 LGHNA, CDR2 YSLEER. CDR3 nucleotide sequence: TGCGCCAGCAGCCTTCAGGGCAATTCACCCCTCCACTTT. This sequence encodes CASSLQGNSPLHF.

This clone was recorded a few times. This rearrangement joins TRBV19 to TRBJ2-5; no reliable D call. Trimming took 10 bases from V and 5 from J, leaving 17 bases between them. Germline V lookup: CDR1 LNHDA, CDR2 SQIVND (reference sequence). The CDR3 has 13 residues. The CDR3 region is CATTQLHGETQYF. CDR3 coding DNA: TGTGCCACTACACAACTTCACGGGGAGACCCAGTACTTC.

This clone was counted a few times. This chain connects TRBV5-4 to TRBJ2-7; TRBD1 agrees at 9 bases. J lost 2 bases, V lost 4 bases, and 7 bases had no gene match. The CDR3 length is 15 residues. Germline lookup yields CDR1 SGHNT and CDR2 YYREEE (reference sequence). This chain's CDR3 is CASSPGTGRPYEQYF. CDR3 coding DNA: TGTGCCAGCAGCCCGGGGACAGGGAGACCCTACGAGCAGTACTTC.

This clone was seen a handful of times. The chain has TRBV6-5 and TRBJ2-6; D call uncertain. V was shortened by 6 bases and J by 0 bases, with 6 bases between the two germline ends. This CDR3 is built from 14 residues. Germline CDR1 MNHEY, CDR2 SVGAGI. Here the CDR3 DNA reads TGTGCCAGCAGGGGCAGCTCTGGGGCCAACGTCCTGACTTTC. It codes for CASRGSSGANVLTF.

The chain couples TRBV4-2 to TRBJ2-7, with a tentative D call TRBD1 (7 bases). V lost 3 bases, J lost 1 base, and 16 bases lay in between. The CDR3 is made up of 16 amino acids. The germline V gene encodes CDR1 LGHNA and CDR2 YNFKEQ. The CDR3 DNA is TGTGCCAGCAGCCATAGACAGGGAGGTATATCCTACGAGCAGTACTTC. It is translated as CASSHRQGGISYEQYF.

V gene TRBV4-1 combines with J gene TRBJ2-1; 7 positions agree with TRBD2. The J segment lost 4 bases and the V segment lost 0 bases, leaving 6 bases of the junction unmatched. Germline assignment: CDR1 MGHRA and CDR2 YSYEKL. CDR3 length: 16 amino acids. CDR3 protein: CASSQEAGAQYNEQFF. The CDR3 DNA reads TGCGCCAGCAGCCAAGAGGCGGGAGCACAATACAATGAGCAGTTCTTC.

The sample holds many counts of this clone. CDR3 bases: TGTGCCAGCAGCTTAACTTATACGCAGTATTTT. Amino acids: CASSLTYTQYF. This chain joins TRBV7-2 and TRBJ2-3, with no clear D. This CDR3 spans 11 amino acids. The V gene lost 2 bases and the J gene lost 7 bases, with 4 bases spanning the gap. Germline V gene sequence: CDR1 SGHTA, CDR2 FQGNSA.

This clone came up a few times. The chain links TRBV7-9 to TRBJ1-2; the match to TRBD1 covers 12 bases. CDR1 is SEHNR, CDR2 FQNEAQ, per germline (reference sequence). V dropped 4 bases and J dropped 6; count of bases not matched to a gene: 6. This CDR3 is built from 15 residues. CDR3 bases: TGTGCCAGCAGCTCCGGGACAGGGGGCGCAGATGGCTACACCTTC. Amino acid sequence: CASSSGTGGADGYTF.

This clone was seen a handful of times. The chain combines TRBV5-1 with TRBJ2-5; D gene unclear. This CDR3 has 13 amino acids. The V gene lost 6 bases and the J gene lost 0 bases, with 9 bases spanning the gap. Germline loops: CDR1 SGHRS, CDR2 YFSETQ. The CDR3 nucleotides read TGCGCCAGCAAGCGCCCCGACCAAGAGACCCAGTACTTC. This encodes CASKRPDQETQYF.

The rearrangement links TRBV29-1 to TRBJ1-2, with TRBD1 as a possible D gene (5 bases). Trimming left V 0 bases short and J 1 base short, with 6 bases between. The CDR3 totals 13 residues. Germline lookup yields CDR1 SQVTM and CDR2 ANQGSEA. In DNA, the CDR3 is TGCAGCGTTGAAGACGGGGGTAACTATGGCTACACCTTC. It translates to CSVEDGGNYGYTF.

There are many counts of this clone. The rearrangement uses TRBV18 and TRBJ1-2; a possible D gene is TRBD1 (5 bases). V was shortened by 2 bases and J by 5 bases, with 18 bases between the two germline ends. The CDR3 contains 16 residues. Per germline, CDR1 KGHSH and CDR2 LQKENI. For the CDR3, the DNA is TGTGCCAGCTCACCAGGAGGGACGGTGGCGGAGTATGGCTACACCTTC. This codes for CASSPGGTVAEYGYTF.

This clone showed up many times. This chain joins TRBV28 and TRBJ2-2; TRBD2 aligns across 16 bases. The ends lost 7 bases at V and 8 bases at J; junction bases unmatched: 16. There are 19 residues in the CDR3. The germline gives CDR1 MDHEN, CDR2 SYDVKM. CDR3 loop: CASKETGTSGRAVYGELFF. CDR3 nucleotide sequence: TGTGCCAGCAAAGAGACCGGGACTAGCGGGAGGGCAGTTTATGGGGAGCTGTTTTTT.

This clone occurred a few times. The rearrangement links TRBV7-2 to TRBJ2-7; the D gene is possibly TRBD2 (5 bases). Trimming pared 5 bases from V and 0 bases from J, leaving 14 bases between. Germline CDR1 is SGHTA and CDR2 is FQGNSA. The CDR3 loop spans 15 amino acids. The CDR3 DNA follows: TGTGCCAGCAGCGACTACTTGAGGAGCTCCTACGAGCAGTACTTC. The encoded protein is CASSDYLRSSYEQYF.

This clone was detected many times. The chain uses TRBV19 and TRBJ2-3; D ambiguous. CDR1 LNHDA and CDR2 SQIVND come from the germline V gene (reference sequence). CDR3 length equals 14 residues. Between the trimmed V and J ends, which lost 3 bases and 2 bases, there was a span of 9 bases. CDR3: CASSIGAATDTQYF. CDR3 coding DNA: TGTGCCAGTAGTATTGGCGCGGCCACAGATACGCAGTATTTT. Full variable domain (remainder filled in from reference TRBV19 and TRBJ2-3): DGGITQSPKYLFRKEGQNVTLSCEQNLNHDAMYWYRQDPGQGLRLIYYSQIVNDFQKGDIAEGYSVSREKKESFPLTVTSAQKNPTAFYLCASSIGAATDTQYFGPGTRLTVL.

This clone has more than one count but fewer than ten. The rearrangement joins TRBV14 to TRBJ2-3; no clear D gene. This CDR3 spans 16 amino acids. V lost 3 bases and J lost 6, with 19 bases in between. Germline V lookup: CDR1 SGHDN, CDR2 FVKESK. The chain's CDR3 is CASSHVRSRRVDTQYF. In DNA form, the CDR3 reads TGTGCCAGCAGCCACGTTCGCTCGCGCCGGGTGGATACGCAGTATTTT.

As regards this clone: This sequence may be a read error, since a much larger clone differs from it by one base. J is TRBJ1-1 and V is TRBV7-2; D uncertain. CDR3 length: 13 residues. Trimming removed 1 base at V and 1 base at J, with 4 bases between. The germline CDR1 and CDR2 sequences are SGHTA and FQGNSA. CDR3 DNA sequence: TGTGCCAGCAGCTTAGAACAGAACACTGAAGCTTTCTTT. This encodes CASSLEQNTEAFF.

This clone has a handful of counts. The chain employs TRBV30 and TRBJ2-7; 9 nucleotides align to TRBD2. The CDR3 sequence is 12 residues long. The junction had 2 bases not matched to a gene; V was cut back by 3 bases and J by 5 bases. CDR1 GTSNPN and CDR2 SVGIG come from the germline V gene (reference sequence). The CDR3 coding sequence is TGTGCCTGGAGAGCGGGAGGTGACGAGCAGTACTTC. Its protein is CAWRAGGDEQYF.